This T cell receptor (beta chain) was documented in a study of Ad26.COV2.S vaccination and SARS-CoV-2 variants. Study at large: Among those in the COV1001 Ad26.COV2.S trial arm was the donor.

Produced via immunoSEQ multiplex PCR; TCRdb's table is partial and in-frame only. The sample lists some 500,000 clones; about 91% were seen once. Germline values: CDR1 SGHRS, CDR2 YFSETQ. The V segment lost 4 bases and the J segment 5 bases; nucleotides outside the gene matches: 12. The CDR3 is made up of 16 amino acids. As for treatment: some 19 received Ad26.COV2.S at low or high dose, single or two shots; five or six received placebo; per-sample allocation not given. All samples were drawn on day 63, counting from the first vaccine or placebo injection. Ad26.COV2.S expressed prefusion-stabilized spike from the original Wuhan strain.

The input for sequencing was peripheral blood, taken in a trial of Ad26.COV2.S vaccine versus placebo. The chain has TRBV5-1 and TRBJ1-1; 9 nucleotides match TRBD1. The TCR was taken from a person between 18 and 59 years old who received the Ad26.COV2.S COVID-19 vaccine or a placebo. In DNA, the CDR3 is TGCGCCAGCAGCCCCCACCTACAGGGGGCGCGGACTGAAGCTTTCTTT. Its protein is CASSPHLQGARTEAFF.